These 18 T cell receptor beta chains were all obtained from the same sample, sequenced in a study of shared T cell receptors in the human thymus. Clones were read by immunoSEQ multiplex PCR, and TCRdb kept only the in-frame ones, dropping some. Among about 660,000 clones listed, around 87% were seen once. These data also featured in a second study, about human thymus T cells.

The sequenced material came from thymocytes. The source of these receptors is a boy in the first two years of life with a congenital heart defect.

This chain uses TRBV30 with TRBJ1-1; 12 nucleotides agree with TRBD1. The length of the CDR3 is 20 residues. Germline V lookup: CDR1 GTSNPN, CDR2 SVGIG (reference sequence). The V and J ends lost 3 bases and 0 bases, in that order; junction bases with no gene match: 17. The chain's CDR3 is CAWSPQGQGAPRLMNTEAFF. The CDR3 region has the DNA TGTGCCTGGAGCCCCCAGGGACAGGGGGCGCCCCGTTTAATGAACACTGAAGCTTTCTTT.

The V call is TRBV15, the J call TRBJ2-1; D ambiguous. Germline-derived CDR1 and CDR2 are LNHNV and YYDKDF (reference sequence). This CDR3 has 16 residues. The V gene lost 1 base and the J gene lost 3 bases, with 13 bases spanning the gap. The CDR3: CATSRVLVTDYNEQFF. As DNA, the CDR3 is TGTGCCACCAGCAGAGTTCTGGTAACTGACTACAATGAGCAGTTCTTC.

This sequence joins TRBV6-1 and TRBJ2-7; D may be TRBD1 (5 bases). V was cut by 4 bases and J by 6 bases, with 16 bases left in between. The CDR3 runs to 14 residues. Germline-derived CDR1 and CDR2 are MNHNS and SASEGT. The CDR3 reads CASSGGWTQGEQYF. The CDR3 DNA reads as TGTGCCAGCAGTGGGGGCTGGACCCAAGGCGAGCAGTACTTC.

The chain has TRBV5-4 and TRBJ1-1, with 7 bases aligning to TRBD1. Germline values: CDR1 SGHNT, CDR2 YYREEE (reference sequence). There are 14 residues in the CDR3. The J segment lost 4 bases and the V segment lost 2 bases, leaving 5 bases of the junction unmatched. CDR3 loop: CASSFRGGGTEAFF. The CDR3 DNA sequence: TGTGCCAGCAGCTTCAGAGGGGGCGGCACTGAAGCTTTCTTT.

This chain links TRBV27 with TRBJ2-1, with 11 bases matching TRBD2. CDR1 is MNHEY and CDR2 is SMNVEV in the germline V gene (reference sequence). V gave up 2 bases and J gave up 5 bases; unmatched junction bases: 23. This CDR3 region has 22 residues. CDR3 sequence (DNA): TGTGCCAGCAGTTTAAGGGTTGGGGGAGACTTAGCGGGAGGGCCCAGTCACAATGAGCAGTTCTTC. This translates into CASSLRVGGDLAGGPSHNEQFF.

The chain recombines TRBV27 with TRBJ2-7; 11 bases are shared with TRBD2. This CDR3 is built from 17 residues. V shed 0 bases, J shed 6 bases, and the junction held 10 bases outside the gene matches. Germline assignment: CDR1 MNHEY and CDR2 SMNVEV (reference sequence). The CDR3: CASSLSAGTSGGGEQYF. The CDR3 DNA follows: TGTGCCAGCAGTTTATCGGCCGGGACTAGCGGAGGGGGCGAGCAGTACTTC.

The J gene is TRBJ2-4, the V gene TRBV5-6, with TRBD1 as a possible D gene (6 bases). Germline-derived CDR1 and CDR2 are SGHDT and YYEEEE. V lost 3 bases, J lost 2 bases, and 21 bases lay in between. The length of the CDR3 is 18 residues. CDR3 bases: TGTGCCAGCAGCTCTAACCCGGGACAACGAGGTCCCAAAAACATTCAGTACTTC. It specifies CASSSNPGQRGPKNIQYF.

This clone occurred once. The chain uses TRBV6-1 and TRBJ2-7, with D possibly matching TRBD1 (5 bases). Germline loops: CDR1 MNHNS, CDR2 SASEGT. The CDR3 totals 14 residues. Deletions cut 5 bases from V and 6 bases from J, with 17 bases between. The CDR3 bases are TGTGCCAGCAGTTTCACTTTGATAAGGGGCGAGCAGTACTTC. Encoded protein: CASSFTLIRGEQYF.

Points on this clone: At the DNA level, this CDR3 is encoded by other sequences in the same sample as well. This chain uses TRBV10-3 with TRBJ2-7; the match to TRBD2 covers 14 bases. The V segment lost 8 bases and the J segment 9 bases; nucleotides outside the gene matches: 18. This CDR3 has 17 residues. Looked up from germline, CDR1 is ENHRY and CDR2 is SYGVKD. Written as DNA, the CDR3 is TGTGCCATCCGCCGGAACGGGACTAGCGGGGGTACTACGAGGCAGTACTTC. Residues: CAIRRNGTSGGTTRQYF.

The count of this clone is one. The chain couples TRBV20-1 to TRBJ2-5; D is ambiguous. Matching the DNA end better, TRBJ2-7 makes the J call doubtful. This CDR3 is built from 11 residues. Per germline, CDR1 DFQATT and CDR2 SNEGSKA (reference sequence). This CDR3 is CSASVDYEQYF. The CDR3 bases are TGCAGTGCTTCAGTCGACTACGAGCAGTACTTC.

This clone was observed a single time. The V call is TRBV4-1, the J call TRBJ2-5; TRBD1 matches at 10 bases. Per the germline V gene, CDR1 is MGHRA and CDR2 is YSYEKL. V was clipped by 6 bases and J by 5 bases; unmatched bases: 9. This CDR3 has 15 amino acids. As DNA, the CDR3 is TGCGCCAGCAGTCACCGGGACAGGGGTTCGGAGACCCAGTACTTC. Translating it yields CASSHRDRGSETQYF.

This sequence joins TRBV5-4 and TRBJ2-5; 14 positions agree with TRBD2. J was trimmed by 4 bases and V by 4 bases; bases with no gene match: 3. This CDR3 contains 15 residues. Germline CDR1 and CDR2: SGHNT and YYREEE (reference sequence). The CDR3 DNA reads TGTGCCAGCAGCCTCGGGACTAGCGGGAGAGAGACCCAGTACTTC. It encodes CASSLGTSGRETQYF. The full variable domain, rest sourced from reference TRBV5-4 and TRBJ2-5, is ETGVTQSPTHLIKTRGQQVTLRCSSQSGHNTVSWYQQALGQGPQFIFQYYREEENGRGNFPPRFSGLQFPNYSSELNVNALELDDSALYLCASSLGTSGRETQYFGPGTRLLVL.

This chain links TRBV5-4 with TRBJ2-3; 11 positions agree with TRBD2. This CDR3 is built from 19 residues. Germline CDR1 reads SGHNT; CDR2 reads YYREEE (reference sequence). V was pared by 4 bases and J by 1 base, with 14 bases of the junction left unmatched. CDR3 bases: TGTGCCAGCAGCCCTGGGGTTAGCGGGAGGGCCCTAGGCACAGATACGCAGTATTTT. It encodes CASSPGVSGRALGTDTQYF.

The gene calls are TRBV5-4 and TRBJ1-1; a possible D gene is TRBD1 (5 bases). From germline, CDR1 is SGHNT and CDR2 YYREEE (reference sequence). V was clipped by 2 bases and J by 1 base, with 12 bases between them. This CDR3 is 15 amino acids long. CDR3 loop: CASSLVGVANTEAFF. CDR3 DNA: TGTGCCAGCAGCTTAGTAGGGGTGGCGAACACTGAAGCTTTCTTT.

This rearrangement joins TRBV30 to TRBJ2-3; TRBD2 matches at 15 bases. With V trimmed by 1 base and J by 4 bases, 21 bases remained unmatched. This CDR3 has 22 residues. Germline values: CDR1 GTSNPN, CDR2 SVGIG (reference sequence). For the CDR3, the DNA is TGTGCCTGGAGTGATTTAATTGTAGGACTAGCGGGAGGGCCGGGCGATCCAGATACGCAGTATTTT. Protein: CAWSDLIVGLAGGPGDPDTQYF.

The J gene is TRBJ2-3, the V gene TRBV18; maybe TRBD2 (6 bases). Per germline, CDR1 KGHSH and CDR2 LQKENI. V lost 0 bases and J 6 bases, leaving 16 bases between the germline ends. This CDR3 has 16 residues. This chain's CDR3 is CASSPPGVREGDTQYF. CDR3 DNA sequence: TGTGCCAGCTCACCACCGGGAGTGCGGGAAGGGGATACGCAGTATTTT.

Written as DNA, the CDR3 is TGTGCTAGTGGTTTGCCACAGGCGGGGCGGGCATACAATGAGCAGTTCTTC. Encoded protein: CASGLPQAGRAYNEQFF. This chain joins TRBV12-5 and TRBJ2-1; maybe TRBD2 (6 bases). Trimming shortened V by 2 bases and J by 4 bases, and 18 bases separated the two germline ends. The CDR3 loop spans 17 amino acids. Germline V gene lookup returns CDR1 LGHNT and CDR2 FRNRAP.

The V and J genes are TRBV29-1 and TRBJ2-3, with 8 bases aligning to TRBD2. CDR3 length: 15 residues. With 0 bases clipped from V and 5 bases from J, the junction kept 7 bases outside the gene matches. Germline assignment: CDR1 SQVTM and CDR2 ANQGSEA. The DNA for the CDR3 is TGCAGCGTTGAAGAACTAGCGGAGGGGTTAGATACGCAGTATTTT. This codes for CSVEELAEGLDTQYF.